These T cell receptor beta chains were read from a single sample in a study of CD8 T cells in Susac syndrome. TCRdb re-analysed the immunoSEQ multiplex PCR reads in MiXCR, keeping a single row per CDR3 protein. The data hold roughly 200,000 distinct CDR3 sequences, with roughly 96% observed a single time. Sequencing used CD8+ T cells from PBMCs. The receptors come from a human donor with multiple sclerosis. The CDR3 runs from the conserved cysteine through the conserved F or W. Each record gives: V gene, J gene, CDR3 protein.

TRBV4-2	TRBJ2-2	CASRGLPNTGELFF
TRBV3-1	TRBJ2-5	CASSQEMDYRDGETQYF
TRBV15	TRBJ2-3	CATSRESGGTDTQYF
TRBV9	TRBJ1-1	CASSPTGKEAFF
TRBV25-1	TRBJ2-5	CASKGGQYQETQYF
TRBV7-6	TRBJ2-7	CASSSNSGTYEQYF
TRBV25-1	TRBJ2-1	CASSEWGSVGGSEQFF
TRBV20-1	TRBJ1-5	CSAEADSNQPQHF
TRBV29-1	TRBJ2-1	CSVEDVDPPYNEQFF
TRBV12-3/TRBV12-4	TRBJ2-7	CASSAPGAYGEQYF
TRBV19	TRBJ2-1	CASRTGQTNEQFF
TRBV29-1	TRBJ2-7	CSVEEGRGSSYEQYF
TRBV7-3	TRBJ2-1	CASSLIAGGYNEQFF
TRBV11-2	TRBJ1-2	CASSPFGGSNYGYTF
TRBV12-3/TRBV12-4	TRBJ1-4	CASSLTASGGKLFF
TRBV29-1	TRBJ2-1	CSVGDFSSYNEQFF
TRBV21-1	TRBJ2-6	CASSSWGRVLAF
TRBV27	TRBJ2-7	CASSLGLAGNYEQYF
TRBV27	TRBJ2-4	CASSSRLAKNIQYF
TRBV20-1	TRBJ2-7	CSASFVLGREQYF
TRBV7-8	TRBJ2-5	CASSKRTSGSSETQYF
TRBV29-1	TRBJ2-5	CSVVGAETQYF
TRBV6-5	TRBJ2-5	CASSNGDRGGETQYF
TRBV6-5	TRBJ2-7	CASTSEMTYEQYF
TRBV29-1	TRBJ2-2	CSVVTAGGLNTGELFF
TRBV28	TRBJ2-7	CASSLCITCGVEQYF
TRBV15	TRBJ2-5	CATSRDTAEETQYF
TRBV29-1	TRBJ2-7	CSVLFTRTGGYEQYF
TRBV11-2	TRBJ2-1	CASSFWGSNVDEQFF
TRBV29-1	TRBJ2-5	CSVGGTDGNF
TRBV18	TRBJ2-5	CASSPLGQHLVFQETQYF
TRBV29-1	TRBJ2-7	CSVISGGNEQYF
TRBV24-1	TRBJ1-2	CATSDLQGGYTF
TRBV7-3	TRBJ1-2	CASSPGPLYGYTF
TRBV2	TRBJ2-3	CAVFFTLTDTQYF
TRBV7-8	TRBJ2-5	CASSLAGGAQETQYF
TRBV7-9	TRBJ2-5	CASSPPATYEETQYF
TRBV3-1	TRBJ1-3	CASSPSKGPGNTIYF